Listed below are T cell receptor beta chains from one sample, sequenced in a study of vaccination and CD4 T cells after COVID-19. A single record per CDR3 protein comes from TCRdb applying MiXCR to the PCR reads. The sample gives approximately 14,000 distinct CDR3 sequences, 40% of which show up once; roughly 10% is in the top ten. The antigens these receptors bind are not known. Sequences were obtained from CD4+ T cells from blood, cultured in vitro. These receptors were taken from a human donor who had recovered from COVID-19. Each CDR3 is given with its conserved first and last residue. The order of the fields is J gene, clone size, D gene, V gene, CDR3 protein, CDR3 DNA. The D gene is left open where the match is weak. The size field is filled for only some rows; it gives once, few, many or a size class.

TRBJ1-3,.,.,TRBV6-2/TRBV6-3,CASSYSSGNTIYF,TGTGCCAGCAGTTACAGCTCTGGAAACACCATATATTTT
TRBJ2-1,.,.,TRBV7-2,CASSLDFARPQFF,TGTGCCAGCAGCTTAGATTTTGCTCGACCGCAGTTCTTC
TRBJ2-7,few,TRBD2,TRBV6-2/TRBV6-3,CASRASGAAGEQYF,TGTGCCAGCAGAGCTAGCGGGGCTGCGGGCGAGCAGTACTTC
TRBJ2-1,few,.,TRBV6-1,CASVNSLWNEQFF,TGTGCCAGCGTTAACTCCCTTTGGAATGAGCAGTTCTTC
TRBJ2-7,.,.,TRBV28,CASTHSRGRRSSSYEQYF,TGTGCCAGCACCCATAGCCGTGGGCGGCGATCAAGCTCCTACGAGCAGTACTTC
TRBJ1-3,.,.,TRBV7-9,CASSLISIRGPGNTIYF,TGTGCCAGCAGCTTAATCTCCATCAGGGGACCTGGAAACACCATATATTTT
TRBJ1-5,.,.,TRBV20-1,CSAKTTGNQPQHF,TGCAGTGCTAAGACTACGGGGAATCAGCCCCAGCATTTT
TRBJ1-4,.,TRBD1,TRBV6-2/TRBV6-3,CASSRDRTNDEKLFF,TGTGCCAGCAGCAGGGACAGGACGAACGATGAAAAACTGTTTTTT
TRBJ1-5,.,.,TRBV4-2,CASSQEGGNGPSQPQHF,TGTGCCAGCAGCCAAGAGGGGGGGAATGGGCCCAGTCAGCCCCAGCATTTT
TRBJ1-5,few,.,TRBV6-1,CASTPGYHPTQPQHF,TGTGCCAGCACCCCGGGATATCACCCAACTCAGCCCCAGCATTTT
TRBJ2-6,few,TRBD1,TRBV10-1,CASTNPQGDPSGANVLTF,TGCGCCAGCACCAACCCACAGGGGGATCCCTCTGGGGCCAACGTCCTGACTTTC
TRBJ2-1,.,.,TRBV19,CASRDWGNEQFF,TGTGCCAGTAGGGACTGGGGCAATGAGCAGTTCTTC
TRBJ2-2,.,.,TRBV6-5,CASSYSKGNRVGLASNTGELFF,TGTGCCAGCAGTTACTCGAAAGGAAACAGGGTCGGGCTAGCGAGTAACACCGGGGAGCTGTTTTTT
TRBJ2-7,.,.,TRBV18,CASSTRLGGASYEQYF,TGTGCCAGCTCAACGAGACTTGGGGGAGCTTCCTACGAGCAGTACTTC
TRBJ1-2,.,.,TRBV25-1,CASSASARGAHYGYTF,TGTGCCAGCAGTGCCTCAGCGAGGGGGGCTCATTATGGCTACACCTTC
TRBJ2-1,.,TRBD1,TRBV12-3/TRBV12-4,CASTTGGRTNEQFF,TGTGCCAGTACCACAGGGGGCCGGACTAATGAGCAGTTCTTC
TRBJ2-5,.,.,TRBV28,CASSFFRTGTQYF,TGTGCCAGCAGTTTCTTTCGCACCGGGACCCAGTACTTC
TRBJ2-5,.,.,TRBV20-1,CSARRVETQYF,TGCAGTGCTAGGAGAGTGGAGACCCAGTACTTC
TRBJ2-3,few,.,TRBV27,CASSFYTGQASSDTQYF,TGTGCCAGCAGTTTTTATACGGGGCAGGCCAGTTCAGATACGCAGTATTTT
TRBJ1-2,.,.,TRBV30,CAWSGVWYGYTF,TGTGCCTGGAGTGGGGTTTGGTATGGCTACACCTTC
TRBJ2-7,.,.,TRBV28,CASSINPGSEQYF,TGTGCCAGCAGTATAAACCCGGGGAGCGAGCAGTACTTC
TRBJ2-1,few,.,TRBV10-1,CASSEVPVSSYNEQFF,TGCGCCAGCAGTGAAGTACCGGTAAGCTCCTACAATGAGCAGTTCTTC
TRBJ2-1,few,TRBD2,TRBV20-1,CSATSGGVNEQFF,TGCAGTGCTACTAGCGGGGGAGTGAATGAGCAGTTCTTC
TRBJ2-5,once,TRBD2,TRBV7-8,CASSNGTSGRTQYF,TGTGCCAGCAGCAACGGGACTAGCGGGAGGACCCAGTACTTC
TRBJ2-1,.,.,TRBV2,CASSDRTLEANEQFF,TGTGCCAGCAGTGATCGGACTTTAGAGGCTAATGAGCAGTTCTTC
TRBJ1-6,few,.,TRBV6-1,CASSPEGLYNSPLHF,TGTGCCAGCAGCCCGGAAGGACTCTATAATTCACCCCTCCACTTT